The clone carrying this T cell receptor (beta chain) was seen once. Its antigen is currently unknown. V shed 2 bases, J shed 5 bases, and the junction held 7 bases outside the gene matches. The germline CDR1 and CDR2 sequences are SEHNR and FQNEAQ (reference sequence). CDR3 length equals 16 residues. Cells designated naive CD8 were CD45RO-negative and were positively selected for CCR7, with terminally differentiated effector memory CD45RA+ cells excluded. Nashville, Tennessee was home to all donors, who were Caucasian adults. The data originate from a study of shared clonotypes between healthy human individuals. For the study at large: Three plates were used per donor for CD4 naive, three for CD4 memory, two for CD8 naive and one for CD8 memory.

Study conclusions and caveats: Clonotype sharing among donors was expected to depend on sequencing depth. Non-shared clonotypes showed lower generation probabilities than clonotypes common to all four donors.

TCRdb keeps only in-frame clones here, not all; method: immunoSEQ multiplex PCR. The table shows around 620,000 clones, with 90% to 95% occurring only once. V gene TRBV7-9 combines with J gene TRBJ2-2; 8 bases agree with TRBD1. Material: naive CD8+ T cells sorted from blood. This receptor was taken from a woman in her twenties or thirties in good health. The CDR3 nucleotides read TGTGCCAGCAGCTTATCGCAGGGGGCAGGGACCGGGGAGCTGTTTTTT. This encodes CASSLSQGAGTGELFF.